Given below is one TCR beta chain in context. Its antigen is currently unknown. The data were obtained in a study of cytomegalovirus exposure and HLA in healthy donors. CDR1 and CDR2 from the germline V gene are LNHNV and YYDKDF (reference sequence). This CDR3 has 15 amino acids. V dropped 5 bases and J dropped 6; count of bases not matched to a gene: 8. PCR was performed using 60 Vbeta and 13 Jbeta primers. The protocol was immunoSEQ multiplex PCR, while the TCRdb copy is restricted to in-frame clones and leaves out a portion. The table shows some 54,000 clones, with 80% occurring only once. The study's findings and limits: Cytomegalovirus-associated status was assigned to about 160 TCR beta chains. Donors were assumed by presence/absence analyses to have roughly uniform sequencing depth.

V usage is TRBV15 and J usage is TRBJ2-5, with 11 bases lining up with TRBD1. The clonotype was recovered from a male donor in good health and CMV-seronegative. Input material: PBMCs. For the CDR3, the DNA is TGTGCCACCAGCTCCGGACAGGGGGCGTTGAAGACCCAGTACTTC. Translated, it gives CATSSGQGALKTQYF.